The sequence of this TCR beta chain was determined in a study of Graves' ophthalmopathy and Graves' hyperthyroidism. This clonotype was observed many times. CDR3 regions of TCR beta were amplified from RNA transcripts. The workflow started with a first-round RT-PCR run with HTBI primers and then moved on to a second-round multiplex PCR. Via MiXCR, TCRdb re-called the multiplex PCR reads, giving one row per CDR3 protein. The table lists 500,000 to 800,000 distinct CDR3 sequences, approximately 39% of them singletons. The sequencing input was peripheral blood. This TCR was recovered from an adult man with Graves' ophthalmopathy.

The chain's CDR3 is CASSRGRWNEQYF. In nucleotides, the CDR3 is TGTGCCAGCAGCCGAGGTCGGTGGAACGAGCAGTACTTC. The chain recombines TRBV5-5 with TRBJ2-7, with no clear D. Germline loops: CDR1 SGHKS, CDR2 YYEKEE (reference sequence). V dropped 4 bases and J dropped 5 bases, with 13 bases sitting between them. This CDR3 is 13 amino acids long. Full variable domain (rest looked up from reference TRBV5-5 and TRBJ2-7): DAGVTQSPTHLIKTRGQQVTLRCSPISGHKSVSWYQQVLGQGPQFIFQYYEKEERGRGNFPDRFSARQFPNYSSELNVNALLLGDSALYLCASSRGRWNEQYFGPGTRLTVT.